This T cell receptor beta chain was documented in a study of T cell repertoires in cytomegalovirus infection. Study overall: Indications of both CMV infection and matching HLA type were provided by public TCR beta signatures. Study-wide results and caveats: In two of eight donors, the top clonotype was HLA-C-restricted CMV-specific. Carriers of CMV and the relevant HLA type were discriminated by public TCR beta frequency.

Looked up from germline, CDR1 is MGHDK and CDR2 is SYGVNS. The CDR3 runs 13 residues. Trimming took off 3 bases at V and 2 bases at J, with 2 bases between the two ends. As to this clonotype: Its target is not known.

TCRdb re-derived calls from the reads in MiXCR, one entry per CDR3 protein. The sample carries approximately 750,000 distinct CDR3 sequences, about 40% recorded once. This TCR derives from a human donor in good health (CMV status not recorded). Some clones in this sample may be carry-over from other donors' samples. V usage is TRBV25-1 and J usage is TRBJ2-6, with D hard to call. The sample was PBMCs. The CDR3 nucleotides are TGTGCCAGCAGTGATCCTGGGGCCAACGTCCTGACTTTC. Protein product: CASSDPGANVLTF.